Here is one T cell receptor beta chain with its context. Its antigen has not been determined. The input lacks base qualities; no much larger clone sits a single base away. The cohort consisted of 600 to 750 healthy bone marrow donors. At the time of sampling, every cohort member was nominally healthy, though immune exposures that went unrecorded were likely present. Of the 610 or so cohort members, some 270 had positive CMV serostatus and approximately 360 had negative CMV serostatus, and CMV serostatus was not recorded for the donor. A peripheral blood sample was provided by each donor, and peripheral blood mononuclear cells were used for TCR beta sequencing. The Qiagen DNeasy Blood Extraction Kit was used to extract genomic DNA from the blood cell samples. From its cysteine to its phenylalanine, the CDR3 spans 16 amino acids. This entry keeps only the CDR3 DNA: 48 bases, framed from base 1. The V end gives up 4 bases and the J end 5 bases, leaving 13 bases in the junction not matched to a gene. The germline V gene supplies CDR1 SGDLS and CDR2 YYNGEE.

The data belong to a study of cytomegalovirus exposure and HLA in healthy donors (dated by TCRdb to between 2016 and 2019). About the study as a whole: In an earlier analysis of 587 of the donors, 276 Gb of sequence data and 95 million to 130 million unique TCR beta sequences from 180 million or so T cells were reported. Roughly 290 gigabases of sequencing data and approximately 91 million unique TCR sequences made up an early release that covered nearly 650 HLA-typed donors. Of the roughly 410 genotyped donors, roughly 80% were placed in the genetic ancestry cluster associated with self-reported Caucasian donors. The study aimed to test whether cataloging public T cell receptors could reveal signatures of past pathogen exposure. The study profiled the T cell repertoires of about 720 subjects by immunosequencing and related them to cytomegalovirus serostatus. In addition to the first cohort of around 670 subjects, a separate validation cohort of 120 different subjects was used. The study combined high-throughput TCR immunosequencing, statistical association of individual TCRs with disease status, and machine learning to predict cytomegalovirus infection status. A later analysis re-analyzed previously published TCR beta repertoires from 500 to 700 donors and added high-resolution HLA genotyping to study TCR occurrence patterns. The later analysis used no new phenotypic data to find candidate immune exposures, relying instead on TCR beta sequences and their occurrence across donors. An earlier analysis of fewer than 700 of the donors applied high-throughput TCR beta sequencing to assess whether each TCR beta V gene segment acted as functional or pseudogenic. Alongside the repertoire data, information on donor age, sex, ethnicity and CMV serostatus was compiled. Genome-wide SNP genotypes for about 60% of the roughly 700 donors were used in a later genetic analysis, which treated that subset as a discovery cohort. All discovery cohort repertoires had been generated on a single sequencing platform. Both class I and class II loci were covered by HLA typing, at four-digit resolution. Typing coverage varied by locus: roughly 629-640 donors for A, B, C, DRB1 and DQB1; roughly 560 for DQA1; approximately 610 for DPA1; roughly 450 for DPB1. Because of strong linkage in the cohort, 5 or 6 DR-DQ haplotypes were treated as single units for association and clustering. Among about 400 genotyped donors of the cohort, an average of roughly 230,000 unique TCR beta nucleotide sequences was sequenced per donor, of which roughly 17% were non-productive. Study-wide findings and limitations: In an earlier analysis of 587 of the donors, most TCR beta V segments appeared in productive rearrangements about 87% or about 30% of the time, broadly matching IMGT annotations. A later genetic analysis reported fewer N-insertions in productive TCRs among donors in an Asian-associated ancestry cluster than the roughly 640-donor mean. A total of roughly 160 TCR beta chains were listed by the study as associated with cytomegalovirus. A later analysis found that HLA-associated TCR beta chains were more clonally expanded and had lower generation probabilities than equally common non-associated chains. Only TCR beta chains were sequenced in this cohort, and the absence of alpha or paired-chain data limited detectable features. Correlated functional status among segregating V segments might be attributable to linkage disequilibrium, but an unknown experimental factor could not be ruled out. The classifier was reported to diagnose cytomegalovirus status with high specificity and sensitivity in both the original and validation cohorts. In a later analysis, over 15,000 TCR beta sequences were associated with specific HLA alleles at a false discovery rate of 0.05. V-gene and J-gene trimming of TCR beta chains was associated with a missense DCLRE1C variant in a later genetic analysis, and the association was replicated in an independent cohort. While some public TCRs were present in many individuals, most TCR sequences turned up only very rarely across donors. Assigning TCR associations to individual alleles was difficult when HLA alleles, especially DR and DQ, strongly co-occurred. It was suggested by the authors that the approach could potentially be generalized to other disease states and immunological phenotypes. In a later analysis, TCR association rates were found to vary across HLA loci, with the most associated TCRs seen for DRB1 alleles and the fewest for HLA-C alleles. Presence/absence analyses assumed roughly uniform sequencing depth across donors, an assumption that may not hold. A further reported finding was that TCR beta sequences accurately predicted the HLA-A and HLA-B alleles for most subjects in the first cohort. Most CMV-associated TCR beta chains appeared to be HLA-restricted in a later analysis, and the HLA associations seemed to be driven largely by CMV exposure. A few of the identified cytomegalovirus-associated TCR beta chains were confirmed in vitro to be specific for cytomegalovirus antigens. A cluster of highly shared sequence variants was judged likely to represent a technical artifact of the sequencing pipeline. For the cohort, immune exposure information was limited to CMV serostatus. Because some donors lacked HLA typing at each locus, the association tests relied only on the typed subset. Because counts were too low, 15 to 20 rarely observed V segments, including chromosome 9 orphons, were excluded from the earlier analysis of some 590 of the donors. A later analysis reported that several top co-occurrence clusters appeared linked to parvovirus B19, influenza, CMV and Epstein-Barr virus. The 87-base-pair reads could not distinguish some IMGT-functional V segments, including TRBV6-2 and TRBV6-3, so those segments were excluded.

Library preparation was by the immunoSEQ multiplex PCR assay. For the multiplex PCR, a mixture combining 60 forward primers for TCR Vbeta segments and 13 reverse primers for TCR Jbeta segments was used. A multiplex PCR assay on genomic DNA amplified the CDR3 region of rearranged TCR beta genes. The Illumina HiSeq System was used to sequence the amplified TCR beta libraries as 87-base-pair reads. The source study handled its data this way. In a later analysis, about 80 million unique TCR beta chains were counted across the roughly 610 repertoires, and roughly 10 million of these chains were shared by at least two donors. A nearest-neighbor algorithm error-corrected the raw reads and collapsed the reads into unique sequences, merging closely related sequences to remove PCR and sequencing errors. V, D and J gene segments were assigned by aligning CDR3 sequences to IMGT reference sequences. For a sequence to be retained, at least a six-nucleotide match to both a V gene segment and a J gene segment was required. A rearrangement was called productive if the CDR3 had no stop codons and remained in frame with V and J, and every other rearrangement was called non-productive. CDR3 was defined by IMGT convention, running from the second conserved V-encoded cysteine to the conserved J-encoded phenylalanine. The earlier analysis of about 610 of the donors excluded any sequence lacking an unambiguous match to a single V gene segment. An earlier analysis of 587 of the donors called V segments functional above 56.7% productive rearrangements and segregating when the between-donor standard deviation exceeded 5%. A statistical classification framework was developed to diagnose cytomegalovirus status using the catalog of TCR beta chain sequences. A later analysis assigned V and J genes by comparing TCR nucleotide sequences with IMGT/GENE-DB human TR gene sequences. In a later analysis, CDR3 sequences and most-parsimonious VDJ recombination scenarios were assigned using the TCRdist pipeline. In a later analysis, each TCR beta chain was defined by its CDR3 amino acid sequence together with its V-gene family, and reads without a unique V-gene family were excluded. A later analysis removed 592 highly shared, low-generation-probability nucleotide sequences to deal with suspected cross-contamination and a sequencing artifact. In a later analysis, a clonal expansion index was calculated for each public chain from normalized within-repertoire ranks of inferred template counts. In a later analysis, generation probabilities were computed using a VDJ recombination model fitted to out-of-frame rearrangements, and the results were checked against IGoR. In a later analysis, TCR-TCR, TCR-HLA and TCR-CMV co-occurrence was scored with hypergeometric tests, and a repertoire-size bias correction was applied to TCR pairs. False discovery rates were estimated in a later analysis by permuting HLA or CMV assignments 20 times. A later analysis grouped co-occurring TCRs with DBSCAN, adding TCRdist sequence similarity when clustering within HLA-allele-positive subsets. Repertoires with fewer than 30,000 or more than 120,000 public chains were left out of co-occurrence clustering, as were a handful of repertoires with anomalous nucleotide sharing. TCRdb's version of the immuneACCESS table is confined to in-frame rearrangements and falls short of the full clone set. An unresolved V gene accounts for under half of the shortfall where checked; the remainder is of unknown origin. From that table come the V and J calls and clone size; the DNA was used to work out D and trimming. The sample table contains tens of thousands of clones; only one count was recorded for 81% of them. The ten most abundant clones make up under 13% of the sample.

The TCR comes from a human donor in good health. Recombination linked TRBV9 to TRBJ2-5; 8 bases in the junction line up with TRBD2. Sequenced input: PBMCs. The CDR3 region reads CASSPNPAGARETQYF. The DNA is TGTGCCAGCAGCCCTAATCCAGCGGGGGCCAGGGAGACCCAGTACTTC.